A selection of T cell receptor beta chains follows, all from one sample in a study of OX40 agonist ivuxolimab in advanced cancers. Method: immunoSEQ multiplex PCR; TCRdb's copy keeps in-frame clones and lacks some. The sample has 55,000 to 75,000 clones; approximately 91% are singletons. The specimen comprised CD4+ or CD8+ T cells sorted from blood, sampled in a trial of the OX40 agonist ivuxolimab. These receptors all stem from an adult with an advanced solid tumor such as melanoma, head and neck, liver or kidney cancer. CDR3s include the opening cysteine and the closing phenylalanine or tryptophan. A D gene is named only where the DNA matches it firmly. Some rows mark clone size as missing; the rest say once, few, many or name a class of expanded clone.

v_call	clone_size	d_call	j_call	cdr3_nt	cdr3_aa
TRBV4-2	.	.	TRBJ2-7	TGTGCCAGCAGCCAAGAAGGGGCGTCCTCCTACGAGCAGTACTTC	CASSQEGASSYEQYF
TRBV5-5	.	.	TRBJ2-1	TGTGCCAGCAGCTTTTGGGGAGAGGTAGATGAGCAGTTCTTC	CASSFWGEVDEQFF
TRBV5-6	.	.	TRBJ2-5	TGTGCCAGCAGCTTTAAGAGAGGACAAGAGACCCAGTACTTC	CASSFKRGQETQYF
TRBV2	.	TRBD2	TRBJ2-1	TGTGCCAGCAGTGATACCGGGACTACGAACAATGAGCAGTTCTTC	CASSDTGTTNNEQFF
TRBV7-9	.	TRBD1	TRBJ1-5	TGTGCCAGCAGCTTTAGCCCCGGGACAGGGACTAATGATCAGCCCCAGCATTTT	CASSFSPGTGTNDQPQHF
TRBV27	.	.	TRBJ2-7	TGTGCCAGCAGTTTCCGGCACGGCTACGAGCAGTACTTC	CASSFRHGYEQYF
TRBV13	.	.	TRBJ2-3	TGTGCCAGCAGCTTAGCGCTCGGGTCGCACACAGATACGCAGTATTTT	CASSLALGSHTDTQYF
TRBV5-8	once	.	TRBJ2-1	TGTGCCAGCTCTGACTGGGGGACCTACAATGAGCAGTTCTTC	CASSDWGTYNEQFF
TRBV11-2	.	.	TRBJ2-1	TGTGCCAGCAGCAACCCCGACGGGGAAGCCTACAATGAGCAGTTCTTC	CASSNPDGEAYNEQFF
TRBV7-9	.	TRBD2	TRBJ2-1	TGTGCCAGCAGCTTAGGACTAGCGGGAGGACTTTCCTACAATGAGCAGTTCTTC	CASSLGLAGGLSYNEQFF
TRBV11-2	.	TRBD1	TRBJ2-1	TGTGCCAGCAGCGACACCCGGGACAGATACAATGAGCAGTTCTTC	CASSDTRDRYNEQFF
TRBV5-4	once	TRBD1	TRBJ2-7	TGTGCCAGCAGCACCCCGGGACAGGGGGGTTACGAGCAGTACTTC	CASSTPGQGGYEQYF
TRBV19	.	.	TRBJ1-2	TGTGCCAGTAGTATACCCCAGGGAGTCCCCTATGGCTACACCTTC	CASSIPQGVPYGYTF
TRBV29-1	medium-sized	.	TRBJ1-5	TGCAGCGTTGCGGACGGAAGAATGCAGCCCCAGCATTTT	CSVADGRMQPQHF
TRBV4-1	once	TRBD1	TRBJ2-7	TGCGCCAGCAGCCCGACAGGGACAGACTCCTACGAGCAGTACTTC	CASSPTGTDSYEQYF
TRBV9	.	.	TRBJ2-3	TGTGCCAGCAGCGTAGATACAGGAAGCACAGATACGCAGTATTTT	CASSVDTGSTDTQYF
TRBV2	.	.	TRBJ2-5	TGTGCCAGCCAGGACAGTAATAAGGGCCGGCGGGAGACCCAGTACTTC	CASQDSNKGRRETQYF
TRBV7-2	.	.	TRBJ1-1	TGTGCCAGCAGCTCGGGCGGGGGTAGCGGCACTGAAGCTTTCTTT	CASSSGGGSGTEAFF
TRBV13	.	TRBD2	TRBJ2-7	TGTGCCAGCAGCTTAGGATCGGCTAGCGGGCTTAGCTCCTACGAGCAGTACTTC	CASSLGSASGLSSYEQYF
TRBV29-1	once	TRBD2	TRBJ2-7	TGCAGCGTTGAAGCTAGCGGGGAGTACGAGCAGTACTTC	CSVEASGEYEQYF
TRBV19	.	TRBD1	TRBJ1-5	TGTGCCAGTAGGAGGGACAGGGGGTTGTTGAATCAGCCCCAGCATTTT	CASRRDRGLLNQPQHF
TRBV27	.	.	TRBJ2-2	TGTGCCAGCAGCCCAGGGGGGGAGCTGTTTTTT	CASSPGGELFF
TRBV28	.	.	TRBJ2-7	TGTGCCAGCAACCCGACAGAGTCCTACGAGCAGTACTTC	CASNPTESYEQYF
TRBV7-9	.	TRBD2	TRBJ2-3	TGTGCCAGCAGCTTAGCGTCGGGGGGAGCAGGTGGGACAGATACGCAGTATTTT	CASSLASGGAGGTDTQYF
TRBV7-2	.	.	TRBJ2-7	TGTGCCAGCAGCTTGTCTCCCTACGAGCAGTACTTC	CASSLSPYEQYF
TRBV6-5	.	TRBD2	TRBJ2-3	TGTGCCAGCAGACCCGGGGGGGGGAGCACAGATACGCAGTATTTT	CASRPGGGSTDTQYF
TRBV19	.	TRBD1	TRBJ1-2	TGTGCCAGTAGTAACGACAGGGGGGTCTCCTATGGCTACACCTTC	CASSNDRGVSYGYTF
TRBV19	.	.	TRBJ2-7	TGTGCCAGTAGTGCCGTCGGGACCCGCTACGAGCAGTACTTC	CASSAVGTRYEQYF
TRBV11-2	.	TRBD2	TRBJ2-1	TGTGCCAGCAGCCTTGGGACTAGCGGGTACTCCTACAATGAGCAGTTCTTC	CASSLGTSGYSYNEQFF
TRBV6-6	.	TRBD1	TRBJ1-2	TGTGCCAGCTCCGGGACAGGCTATGGCTACACCTTC	CASSGTGYGYTF
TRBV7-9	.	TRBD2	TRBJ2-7	TGTGCCAGCAGCTTATTAGCGGGAGGAGGCGAGCAGTACTTC	CASSLLAGGGEQYF
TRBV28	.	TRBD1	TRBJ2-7	TGTGCCAGCAGATCCATTACCGGGACAGCCTACGAGCAGTACTTC	CASRSITGTAYEQYF
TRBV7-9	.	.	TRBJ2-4	TGTGCCAGCAGCTTTGGGACCCCGCTAGCCAAAAACATTCAGTACTTC	CASSFGTPLAKNIQYF
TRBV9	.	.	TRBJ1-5	TGTGCCAGCAGCACCGCCGGGGGGCCCGTCAATCAGCCCCAGCATTTT	CASSTAGGPVNQPQHF
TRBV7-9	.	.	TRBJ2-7	TGTGCCAGCAGCTTAGACTCCGGGAGCCCCTACGAGCAGTACTTC	CASSLDSGSPYEQYF
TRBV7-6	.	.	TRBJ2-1	TGTGCCAGCAGCTTAGGAGGGGTCCGCAATGAGCAGTTCTTC	CASSLGGVRNEQFF
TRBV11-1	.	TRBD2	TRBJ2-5	TGTGCCAGCAGCGGGACTAGCGGGAGTCGGGAGACCCAGTACTTC	CASSGTSGSRETQYF
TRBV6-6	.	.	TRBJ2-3	TGTGCCAGCAGTTTTTCTAGCACAGATACGCAGTATTTT	CASSFSSTDTQYF
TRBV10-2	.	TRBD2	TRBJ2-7	TGCGCCAGCAGTGCCAGCGGGAAAATGGTTGAGTCCTACGAGCAGTACTTC	CASSASGKMVESYEQYF
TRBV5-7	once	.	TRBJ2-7	TGTGCCAGCAGCGTGGACCCTTACGAGCAGTACTTC	CASSVDPYEQYF
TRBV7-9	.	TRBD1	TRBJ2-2	TGTGCCAGCAGCCCTAGGGTACAGGGGGTGTACACCGGGGAGCTGTTTTTT	CASSPRVQGVYTGELFF
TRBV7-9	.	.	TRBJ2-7	TGTGCCAGCAGTTCGTTCGGGTCCGAGCAGTACTTC	CASSSFGSEQYF
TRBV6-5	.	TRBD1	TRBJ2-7	TGTGCCAGCGGCAGGGACAGTCCCTACGAGCAGTACTTC	CASGRDSPYEQYF